This TCR beta chain was sequenced for a study of beta chain features in type 1 diabetes. General observations from the study: Type 1 diabetes patients had fewer VDJ junction insertions and more deletions.

The germline V and J ends were trimmed by 3 bases and 2 bases, with 11 bases remaining between them. The CDR3 has 14 amino acids. Germline V lookup: CDR1 GTSNPN, CDR2 SVGIG (reference sequence). Concerning this clone itself: Its target is unknown.

Isolated RNA was reverse transcribed in full, so expressed TCRB transcripts were sequenced. Assay: immunoSEQ multiplex PCR; the TCRdb copy retains only in-frame clones and omits some. Counted here are under 450,000 clones, around 13% occurring once; the ten biggest clones make up about 0.04%. Only one heparinised blood draw was taken per donor, and its volume averaged about 116 mL. The sequencing input was naive CD4+ T cells from blood. This chain connects TRBV30 to TRBJ1-3; D perhaps matches TRBD1 (6 bases). The clonotype originates from a man aged 30 to 45 in good health. CDR3 DNA sequence: TGTGCCTGGAGCTTAACAGGGACTGGAAACACCATATATTTT. It codes for CAWSLTGTGNTIYF. Combining the CDR3 with reference TRBV30 and TRBJ1-3 gives the whole variable domain SQTIHQWPATLVQPVGSPLSLECTVEGTSNPNLYWYRQAAGRGLQLLFYSVGIGQISSEVPQNLSASRPQDRQFILSSKKLLLSDSGFYLCAWSLTGTGNTIYFGEGSWLTVV.